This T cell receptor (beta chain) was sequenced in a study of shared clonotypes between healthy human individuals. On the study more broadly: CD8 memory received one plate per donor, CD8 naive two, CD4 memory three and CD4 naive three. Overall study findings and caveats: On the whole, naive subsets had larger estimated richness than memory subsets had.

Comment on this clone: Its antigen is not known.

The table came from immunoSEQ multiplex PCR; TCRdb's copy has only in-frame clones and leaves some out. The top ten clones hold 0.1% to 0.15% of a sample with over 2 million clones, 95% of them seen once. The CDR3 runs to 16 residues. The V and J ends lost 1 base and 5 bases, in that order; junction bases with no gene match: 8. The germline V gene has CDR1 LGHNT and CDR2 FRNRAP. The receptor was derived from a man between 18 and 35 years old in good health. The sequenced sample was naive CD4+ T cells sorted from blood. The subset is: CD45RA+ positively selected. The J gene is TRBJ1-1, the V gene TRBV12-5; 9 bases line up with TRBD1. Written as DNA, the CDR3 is TGTGCTAGTGGTTTGGGGTTGGGGACAGGGCGGACTGAAGCTTTCTTT. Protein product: CASGLGLGTGRTEAFF.